The clone carrying this T cell receptor (beta chain) was detected a few times. The CDR3 runs 16 residues. Germline CDR1 SGHRS, CDR2 YFSETQ. Losses at the gene ends were 4 bases for V and 7 bases for J; bases not matched to a gene: 7. These data belong to a study of T-cell reconstitution after alpha-beta-depleted transplantation in children. During its preparation, the TCRbeta library received unique molecular identifiers. TCRdb re-called the PCR reads with MiXCR, one entry per CDR3 protein. The sample lists roughly 500,000 distinct CDR3 sequences, around 19% occurring once. The rearrangement uses TRBV5-1 and TRBJ2-1; TRBD2 agrees at 14 bases. The sequenced sample was PBMCs from the stem cell graft donor, obtained from the stem cell graft. This clonotype originated in a human donor who donated a stem cell graft to a child with acute lymphoblastic leukemia. CDR3 protein: CASSTGLAGAGNEQFF. The CDR3 DNA is TGCGCCAGCAGCACGGGACTAGCGGGAGCTGGGAATGAGCAGTTCTTC.